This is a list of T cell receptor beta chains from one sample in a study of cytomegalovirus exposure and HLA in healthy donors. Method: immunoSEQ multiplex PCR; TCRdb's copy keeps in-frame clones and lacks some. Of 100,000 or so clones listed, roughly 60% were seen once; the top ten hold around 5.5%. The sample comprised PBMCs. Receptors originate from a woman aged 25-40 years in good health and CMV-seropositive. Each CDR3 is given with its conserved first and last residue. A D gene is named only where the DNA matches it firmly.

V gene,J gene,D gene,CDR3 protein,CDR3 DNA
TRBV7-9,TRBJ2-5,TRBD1,CASSSYPGQPSEQYF,TGTGCCAGCAGCTCTTATCCGGGACAGCCCTCGGAGCAGTACTTC
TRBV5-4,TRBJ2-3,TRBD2,CASSWGLAVSTDTQYF,TGTGCCAGCAGCTGGGGACTAGCGGTGAGCACAGATACGCAGTATTTT
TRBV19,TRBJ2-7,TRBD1,CASSRDSSYEQYF,TGTGCCAGTAGCCGGGACAGCTCCTACGAGCAGTACTTC
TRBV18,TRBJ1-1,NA,CASSPNGGNTEAFF,TGTGCCAGCTCACCAAACGGGGGGAACACTGAAGCTTTCTTT
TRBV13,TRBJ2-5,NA,CASSALEETQYF,TGTGCCAGCAGCGCGCTTGAAGAGACCCAGTACTTC
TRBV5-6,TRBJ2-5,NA,CASSLAGETQYF,TGTGCCAGCAGCTTGGCGGGAGAGACCCAGTACTTC
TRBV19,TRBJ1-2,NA,CASSARWFYGYTF,TGTGCCAGTAGTGCCAGATGGTTCTATGGCTACACCTTC
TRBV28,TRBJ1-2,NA,CASSLLWGQRDGYTF,TGTGCCAGCAGTTTATTGTGGGGGCAGAGGGATGGCTACACCTTC
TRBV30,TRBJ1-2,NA,CAWSSGLNYGYTF,TGTGCCTGGAGTTCAGGGCTAAACTATGGCTACACCTTC
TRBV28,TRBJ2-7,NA,CASGRGYEQYF,TGTGCCAGCGGACGGGGTTACGAGCAGTACTTC